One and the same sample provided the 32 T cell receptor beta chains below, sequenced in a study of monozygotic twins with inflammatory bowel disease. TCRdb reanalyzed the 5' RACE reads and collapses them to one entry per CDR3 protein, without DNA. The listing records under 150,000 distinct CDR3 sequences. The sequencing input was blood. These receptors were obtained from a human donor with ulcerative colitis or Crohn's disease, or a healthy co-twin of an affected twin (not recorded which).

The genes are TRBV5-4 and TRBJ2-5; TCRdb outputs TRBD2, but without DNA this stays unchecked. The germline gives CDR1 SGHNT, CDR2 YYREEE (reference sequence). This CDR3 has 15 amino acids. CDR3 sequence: CASSWTSGVQETQYF.

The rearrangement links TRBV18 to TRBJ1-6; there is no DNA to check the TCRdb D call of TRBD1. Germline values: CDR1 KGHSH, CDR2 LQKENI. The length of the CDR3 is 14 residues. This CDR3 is CASSQGQYNSPLHF.

CDR3 protein: CAISEGGTAANEQYF. V is TRBV10-3 and J is TRBJ2-7; without DNA, the TCRdb call of TRBD2 cannot be checked. Per germline, CDR1 ENHRY and CDR2 SYGVKD. The CDR3 length is 15 residues.

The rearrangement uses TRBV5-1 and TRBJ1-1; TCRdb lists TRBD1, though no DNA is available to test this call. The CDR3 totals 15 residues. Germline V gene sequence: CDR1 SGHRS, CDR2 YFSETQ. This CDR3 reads CASSSWTGSNTEAFF.

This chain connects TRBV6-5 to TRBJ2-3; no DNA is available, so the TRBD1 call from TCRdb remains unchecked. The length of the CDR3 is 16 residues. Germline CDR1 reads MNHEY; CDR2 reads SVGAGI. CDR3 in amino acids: CASSYGTGTSTDTQYF.

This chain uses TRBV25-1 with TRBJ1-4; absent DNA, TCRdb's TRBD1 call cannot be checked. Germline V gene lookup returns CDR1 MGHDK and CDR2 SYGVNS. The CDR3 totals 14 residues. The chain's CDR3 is CASSGQSSNEKLFF. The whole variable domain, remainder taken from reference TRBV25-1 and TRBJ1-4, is EADIYQTPRYLVIGTGKKITLECSQTMGHDKMYWYQQDPGMELHLIHYSYGVNSTEKGDLSSESTVSRIRTEHFPLTLESARPSHTSQYLCASSGQSSNEKLFFGSGTQLSVL.

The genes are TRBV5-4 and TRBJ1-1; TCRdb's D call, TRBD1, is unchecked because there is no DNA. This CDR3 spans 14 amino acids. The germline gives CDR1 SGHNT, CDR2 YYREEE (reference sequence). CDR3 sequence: CASSGTQGPTEAFF.

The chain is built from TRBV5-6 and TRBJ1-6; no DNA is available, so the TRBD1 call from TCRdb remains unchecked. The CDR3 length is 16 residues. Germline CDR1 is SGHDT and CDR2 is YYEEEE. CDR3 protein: CASSPMTATYNSPLHF.

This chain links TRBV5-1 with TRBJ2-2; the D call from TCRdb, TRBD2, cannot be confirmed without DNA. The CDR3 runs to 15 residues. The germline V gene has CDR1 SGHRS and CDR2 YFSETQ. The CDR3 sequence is CASRRGDGNTGELFF.

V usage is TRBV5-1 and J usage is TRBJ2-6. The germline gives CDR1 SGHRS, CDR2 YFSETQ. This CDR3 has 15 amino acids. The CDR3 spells CASSPQDSGANVLTF.

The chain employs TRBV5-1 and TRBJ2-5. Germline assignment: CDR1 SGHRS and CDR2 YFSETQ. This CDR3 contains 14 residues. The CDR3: CASSRRTVQETQYF. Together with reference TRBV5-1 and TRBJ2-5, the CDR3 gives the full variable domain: KAGVTQTPRYLIKTRGQQVTLSCSPISGHRSVSWYQQTPGQGLQFLFEYFSETQRNKGNFPGRFSGRQFSNSRSEMNVSTLELGDSALYLCASSRRTVQETQYFGPGTRLLVL.

The CDR3 is CASSLGQVIDKNIQYF. The chain uses TRBV5-1 and TRBJ2-4; TCRdb indicates TRBD1, and absent DNA this call remains unverified. This CDR3 contains 16 residues. Looked up from germline, CDR1 is SGHRS and CDR2 is YFSETQ.

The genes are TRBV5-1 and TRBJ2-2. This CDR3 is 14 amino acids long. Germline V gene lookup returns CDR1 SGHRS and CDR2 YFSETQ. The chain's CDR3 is CASSLISDTGELFF.

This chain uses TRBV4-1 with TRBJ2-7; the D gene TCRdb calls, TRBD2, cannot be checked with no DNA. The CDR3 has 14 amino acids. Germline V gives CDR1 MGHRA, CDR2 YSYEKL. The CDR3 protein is CASSQVAGTYEQYF.

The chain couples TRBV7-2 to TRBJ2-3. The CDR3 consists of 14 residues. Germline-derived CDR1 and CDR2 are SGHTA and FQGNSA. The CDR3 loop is CASSPGSSTDTQYF.

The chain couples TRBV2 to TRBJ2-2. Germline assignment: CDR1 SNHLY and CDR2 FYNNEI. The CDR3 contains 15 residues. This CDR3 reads CASSVQRVEPGELFF.

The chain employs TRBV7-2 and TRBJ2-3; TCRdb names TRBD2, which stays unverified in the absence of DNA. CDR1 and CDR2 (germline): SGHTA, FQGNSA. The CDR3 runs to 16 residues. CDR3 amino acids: CASSLQAVLSTDTQYF.

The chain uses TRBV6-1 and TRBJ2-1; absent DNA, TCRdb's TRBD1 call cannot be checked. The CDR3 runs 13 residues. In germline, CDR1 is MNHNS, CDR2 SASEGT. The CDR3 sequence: CASSEADSYGQFF.

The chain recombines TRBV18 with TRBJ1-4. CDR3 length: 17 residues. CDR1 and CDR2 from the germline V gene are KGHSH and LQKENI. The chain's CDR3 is CASSLLPAQATNEKLFF.

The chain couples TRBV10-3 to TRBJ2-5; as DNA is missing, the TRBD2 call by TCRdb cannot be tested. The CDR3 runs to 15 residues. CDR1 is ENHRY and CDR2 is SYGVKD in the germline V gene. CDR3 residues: CAISELGGLQETQYF.

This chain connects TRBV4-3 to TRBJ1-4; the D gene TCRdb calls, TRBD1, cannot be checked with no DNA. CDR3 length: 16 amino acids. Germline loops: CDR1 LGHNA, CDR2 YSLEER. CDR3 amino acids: CASSQDTRGRGEKLFF.

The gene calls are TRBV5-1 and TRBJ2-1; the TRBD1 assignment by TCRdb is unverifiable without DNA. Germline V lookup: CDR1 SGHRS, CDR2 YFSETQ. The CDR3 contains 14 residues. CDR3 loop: CASSPDRGHNEQFF.

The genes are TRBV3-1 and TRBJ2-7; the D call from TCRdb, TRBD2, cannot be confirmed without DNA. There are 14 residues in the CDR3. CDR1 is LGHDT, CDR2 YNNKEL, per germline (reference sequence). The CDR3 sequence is CASSHWTSGYEQYF.

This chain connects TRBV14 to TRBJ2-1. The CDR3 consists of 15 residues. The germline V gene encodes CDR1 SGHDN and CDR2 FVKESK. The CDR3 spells CASSQDLRPLNEQFF.

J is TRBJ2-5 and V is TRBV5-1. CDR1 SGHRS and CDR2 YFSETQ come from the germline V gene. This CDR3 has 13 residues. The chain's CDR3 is CASRDQHQETQYF.

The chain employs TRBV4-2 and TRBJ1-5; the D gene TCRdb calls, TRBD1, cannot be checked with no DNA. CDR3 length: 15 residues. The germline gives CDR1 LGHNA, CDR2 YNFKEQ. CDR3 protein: CASSQETGAYQPQHF.

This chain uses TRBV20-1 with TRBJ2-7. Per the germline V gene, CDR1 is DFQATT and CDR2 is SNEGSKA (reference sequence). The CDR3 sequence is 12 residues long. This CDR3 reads CSASWTTYEQYF.

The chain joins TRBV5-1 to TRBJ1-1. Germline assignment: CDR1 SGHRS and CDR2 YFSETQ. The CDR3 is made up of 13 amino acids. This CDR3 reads CASSLTVNTEAFF.

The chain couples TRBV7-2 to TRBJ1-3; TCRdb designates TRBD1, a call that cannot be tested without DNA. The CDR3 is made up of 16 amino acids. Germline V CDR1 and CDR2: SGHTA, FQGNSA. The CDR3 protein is CASSPKQVLSGNTIYF.

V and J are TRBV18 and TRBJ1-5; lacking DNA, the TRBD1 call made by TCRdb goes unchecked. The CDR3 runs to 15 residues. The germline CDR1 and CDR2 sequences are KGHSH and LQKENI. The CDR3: CASSEQGMNNQPQHF.

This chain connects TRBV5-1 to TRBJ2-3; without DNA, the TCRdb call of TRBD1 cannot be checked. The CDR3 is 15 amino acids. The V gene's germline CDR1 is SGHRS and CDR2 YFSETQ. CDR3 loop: CASSSGAGGTDTQYF.

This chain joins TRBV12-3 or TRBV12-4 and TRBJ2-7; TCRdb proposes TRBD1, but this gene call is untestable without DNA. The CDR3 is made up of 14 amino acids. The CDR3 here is CASSRSIQGYEQYF.